The next 31 T cell receptor beta chains were all read from a single sample in a study of T cells after yellow fever vaccination. TCRdb called the 5' RACE reads again in MiXCR, with one record for every CDR3 protein. The top ten hold 16% of the sample, which has under 550,000 distinct CDR3 sequences, 21% seen once. The sequencing used PBMCs, collected 21 days after the first yellow fever vaccination. These receptors were collected from a man aged 18 to 29 who received the YFV17D yellow fever vaccine.

The chain couples TRBV12-3 or TRBV12-4 to TRBJ2-1, with TRBD2 matching 11 bases. The CDR3 consists of 14 residues. The trim removed 3 bases at V and 10 bases at J, leaving 5 bases unmatched. The CDR3 region is CASSFLAGGGEQFF. The CDR3 nucleotides are TGTGCCAGCAGTTTTCTAGCGGGGGGAGGGGAGCAGTTCTTC.

This chain uses TRBV19 with TRBJ2-5; TRBD1 might be the D (6 bases). This CDR3 has 15 residues. The ends were cut back, 3 bases at V and 1 base at J, with 12 bases in the middle. The germline gives CDR1 LNHDA, CDR2 SQIVND (reference sequence). The CDR3 nucleotides read TGTGCCAGTAGTATTTTGGACAGCCCCCAAGAGACCCAGTACTTC. It translates to CASSILDSPQETQYF.

This clonotype was counted a few times. The V and J genes are TRBV7-3 and TRBJ2-2; TRBD1 matches 7 bases. The V and J ends lost 7 bases and 7 bases, in that order; junction bases with no gene match: 6. Germline lookup yields CDR1 SGHTA and CDR2 FQGTGA. This CDR3 is built from 13 residues. The CDR3, as DNA: TGTGCCAGCACCCTGACAGGGAGCGGGGAGCTGTTTTTT. It specifies CASTLTGSGELFF.

The V and J genes are TRBV14 and TRBJ2-5; no clear D. Germline assignment: CDR1 SGHDN and CDR2 FVKESK. Trimming stripped 1 base from V and 5 bases from J, with 8 bases between. This CDR3 spans 13 amino acids. The CDR3 spells CASSQAVGETQYF. The CDR3 bases are TGTGCCAGCAGCCAAGCGGTTGGGGAGACCCAGTACTTC.

This clonotype was observed a few times. The V gene is TRBV27, the J gene TRBJ2-3, with 11 positions matching TRBD1. Germline trimming cut 5 bases from V and 4 bases from J; bases unmatched to any gene: 5. The length of the CDR3 is 15 residues. CDR1 is MNHEY and CDR2 is SMNVEV in the germline V gene (reference sequence). CDR3 in amino acids: CASSGQGALSDTQYF. Here the CDR3 DNA reads TGTGCCAGCAGTGGACAGGGGGCATTATCAGATACGCAGTATTTT.

V usage is TRBV5-5 and J usage is TRBJ1-5; maybe TRBD1 (5 bases). Germline V CDR1 and CDR2: SGHKS, YYEKEE (reference sequence). V dropped 6 bases and J dropped 4 bases, with 17 bases sitting between them. The CDR3 totals 15 residues. The CDR3 region is CASTLLGGGNQPQHF. In nucleotides, the CDR3 is TGTGCCAGCACCCTCTTGGGGGGTGGGAATCAGCCCCAGCATTTT.

The chain joins TRBV5-1 to TRBJ1-6, with D possibly being TRBD1 (6 bases). The CDR3 spans 14 residues. CDR1 and CDR2 (germline): SGHRS, YFSETQ. V was clipped by 4 bases and J by 12 bases, with 17 bases between them. In DNA, the CDR3 is TGCGCCAGCAGCCGCGTCGGGCAGGGGTTACCCCTCCACTTT. Protein sequence: CASSRVGQGLPLHF. Drawing the rest from reference TRBV5-1 and TRBJ1-6, the complete variable domain is KAGVTQTPRYLIKTRGQQVTLSCSPISGHRSVSWYQQTPGQGLQFLFEYFSETQRNKGNFPGRFSGRQFSNSRSEMNVSTLELGDSALYLCASSRVGQGLPLHFGNGTRLTVT.

This clonotype has a handful of counts. V usage is TRBV12-3 or TRBV12-4 and J usage is TRBJ1-2, with 7 bases matching TRBD1. With 4 bases clipped from V and 6 bases from J, the junction kept 5 bases outside the gene matches. The CDR3 is 13 amino acids. CDR3 sequence: CASSSGGRDGYTF. The CDR3 coding sequence is TGTGCCAGCAGTTCAGGGGGGAGGGATGGCTACACCTTC.

This clonotype has only a few counts. J is TRBJ2-3 and V is TRBV13, with D perhaps TRBD2 (6 bases). CDR3 length: 17 amino acids. V shed 4 bases and J shed 2 bases, with 19 bases lying between them. The germline gives CDR1 PRHDT, CDR2 FYEKMQ (reference sequence). The CDR3, as DNA: TGTGCCAGCAGCTATTGGGACTCCCGAAAGCACACAGATACGCAGTATTTT. Amino acid sequence: CASSYWDSRKHTDTQYF.

V is TRBV20-1 and J is TRBJ1-1, with TRBD1 identical over 8 bases. The CDR3 contains 13 residues. V trimming: 2 bases; J trimming: 6 bases; junction bases outside the gene matches: 5. Germline V lookup: CDR1 DFQATT, CDR2 SNEGSKA (reference sequence). In nucleotides, the CDR3 is TGCAGTGCTAGACGTGACAGGGGCCCTGAAGCTTTCTTT. Translated, it gives CSARRDRGPEAFF.

This clonotype was seen more than once but under ten times. The gene calls are TRBV28 and TRBJ2-7; tentatively, D is TRBD1 or TRBD2 (6 bases each). The germline gives CDR1 MDHEN, CDR2 SYDVKM. V was clipped by 3 bases and J by 2 bases, with 11 bases between them. The length of the CDR3 is 14 residues. Written as DNA, the CDR3 is TGTGCCAGCAGTTTCGGGGGACACCCCTACGAGCAGTACGTC. This sequence encodes CASSFGGHPYEQYV.

The V call is TRBV4-3, the J call TRBJ2-1, with TRBD2 matching 7 bases. This CDR3 is built from 15 residues. Germline assignment: CDR1 LGHNA and CDR2 YSLEER. V shed 1 base and J 3 bases; nucleotides not matched to a gene: 3. The CDR3 nucleotides are TGCGCCAGCAGCCAAGGGCCGGGGGGCTACAATGAGCAGTTCTTC. Its translation: CASSQGPGGYNEQFF.

This rearrangement joins TRBV4-3 to TRBJ2-1, with D maybe TRBD2 (6 bases). The germline V and J ends were trimmed by 0 bases and 11 bases, with 11 bases remaining between them. The CDR3 totals 13 residues. From germline, CDR1 is LGHNA and CDR2 YSLEER. CDR3 loop: CASSQERERQQFF. The CDR3 nucleotides read TGCGCCAGCAGCCAAGAACGGGAGAGGCAGCAGTTCTTC.

In this sample, this clonotype turned up a few times. J is TRBJ1-2 and V is TRBV12-3 or TRBV12-4; D is uncertain. Trimming took off 8 bases at V and 0 bases at J, with 13 bases between the two ends. CDR3 size: 14 residues. The CDR3 reads CASGRYSANYGYTF. DNA for the CDR3: TGTGCCAGCGGGCGGTACTCTGCTAACTATGGCTACACCTTC.

This chain joins TRBV5-1 and TRBJ2-2; 9 bases are a match to TRBD1. CDR1 is SGHRS, CDR2 YFSETQ, per germline. The CDR3 consists of 15 residues. Trimming removed 5 bases from V and 6 bases from J; junction bases left unmatched: 8. The DNA of the CDR3 is TGCGCCAGCAGTTCACAGGGGGCTGGATCCGGGGAGCTGTTTTTT. It yields the protein CASSSQGAGSGELFF. Complete variable domain (other parts from reference TRBV5-1 and TRBJ2-2): KAGVTQTPRYLIKTRGQQVTLSCSPISGHRSVSWYQQTPGQGLQFLFEYFSETQRNKGNFPGRFSGRQFSNSRSEMNVSTLELGDSALYLCASSSQGAGSGELFFGEGSRLTVL.

Only a few counts were recorded for this clonotype. The J gene is TRBJ1-5, the V gene TRBV2; D might be TRBD1 (5 bases). Germline CDR1 reads SNHLY; CDR2 reads FYNNEI. The CDR3 contains 15 residues. The V and J ends lost 4 bases and 0 bases respectively, with 10 bases between them. This CDR3 is CASSATVASNQPQHF. The CDR3, as DNA: TGTGCCAGCAGTGCGACAGTCGCTAGCAATCAGCCCCAGCATTTT.

This sequence joins TRBV5-1 and TRBJ1-2; D not resolved. CDR1 and CDR2 from the germline V gene are SGHRS and YFSETQ. The germline V and J ends were trimmed by 4 bases and 6 bases, with 13 bases remaining between them. This CDR3 is 13 amino acids long. This chain's CDR3 is CASSPAAGDGYTF. DNA of the CDR3: TGCGCCAGCAGCCCCGCGGCTGGGGATGGCTACACCTTC.

This clonotype has a handful of counts. The chain combines TRBV28 with TRBJ1-2; weak D call: TRBD1 (6 bases). There are 15 residues in the CDR3. Trimming pared 1 base from V and 4 bases from J, leaving 13 bases between. Germline V lookup: CDR1 MDHEN, CDR2 SYDVKM. The CDR3 reads CASSLSGVVPYGYTF. The CDR3 DNA reads TGTGCCAGCAGTTTATCAGGGGTGGTACCCTATGGCTACACCTTC.

This clonotype occurred a few times. The V call is TRBV19, the J call TRBJ2-7; unclear D gene. This CDR3 has 11 residues. The V gene's germline CDR1 is LNHDA and CDR2 SQIVND (reference sequence). Trimming pared 10 bases from V and 3 bases from J, leaving 10 bases between. This chain's CDR3 is CANPSRYEQYV. For the CDR3, the DNA is TGTGCCAATCCGTCTCGCTACGAGCAGTACGTC.

The chain combines TRBV7-3 with TRBJ2-3, with TRBD2 matching 8 bases. Trimming cost V 5 bases and J 4 bases; bases outside gene matches: 11. Germline assignment: CDR1 SGHTA and CDR2 FQGTGA. This CDR3 is 16 amino acids long. The CDR3 reads CASSPALRGAADTQYF. The CDR3 region has the DNA TGTGCCAGCAGCCCCGCACTGCGGGGGGCGGCAGATACGCAGTATTTT.

The table lists this clonotype with a few counts. The chain couples TRBV25-1 to TRBJ1-2; D gene unclear. The germline CDR1 and CDR2 sequences are MGHDK and SYGVNS. The CDR3 is 11 amino acids. V was clipped by 3 bases and J by 8 bases, with 7 bases between them. The CDR3 nucleotides are TGTGCCAGCAGTGATGGGAAGGGCTACACCTTC. Its translation: CASSDGKGYTF.

In this sample, this clonotype turned up a few times. V is TRBV7-2 and J is TRBJ1-5; no clear D gene. This CDR3 has 13 amino acids. Per the germline V gene, CDR1 is SGHTA and CDR2 is FQGNSA. Trimming took off 5 bases at V and 6 bases at J, with 11 bases between the two ends. The CDR3 DNA sequence: TGTGCCAGCAGCCGCATTGCAAGTCAGCCCCAGCATTTT. Protein sequence: CASSRIASQPQHF. Full variable domain (outside the CDR3, taken from reference TRBV7-2 and TRBJ1-5): GAGVSQSPSNKVTEKGKDVELRCDPISGHTALYWYRQSLGQGLEFLIYFQGNSAPDKSGLPSDRFSAERTGGSVSTLTIQRTQQEDSAVYLCASSRIASQPQHFGDGTRLSIL.

The chain has TRBV24-1 and TRBJ1-1, with 7 bases matching TRBD1. The CDR3 has 15 residues. With 4 bases clipped from V and 4 bases from J, the junction kept 8 bases outside the gene matches. CDR1 is KGHDR and CDR2 is SFDVKD in the germline V gene. The CDR3 reads CATSDSRQGGTEAFF. CDR3 coding DNA: TGTGCCACCAGTGACTCGAGACAGGGAGGCACTGAAGCTTTCTTT.

The chain joins TRBV7-3 to TRBJ2-3, with D uncertain. Germline CDR1 and CDR2: SGHTA and FQGTGA. The ends were cut back, 5 bases at V and 4 bases at J, with 16 bases in the middle. This CDR3 region has 15 residues. In DNA form, the CDR3 reads TGTGCCAGCAGCCCAACTTACGGACGGGCAGATACGCAGTATTTT. This sequence encodes CASSPTYGRADTQYF.

This clonotype came up a few times. The chain has TRBV6-6 and TRBJ2-7, with TRBD1 as a possible D gene (6 bases). Per the germline V gene, CDR1 is MNHNY and CDR2 is SVGAGI (reference sequence). The V end was cut by 4 bases, the J end by 7 bases, with 11 bases between. CDR3 length: 12 residues. This chain's CDR3 is CASSLDRWEQYV. The CDR3 region has the DNA TGTGCCAGCAGTTTAGACAGGTGGGAGCAGTACGTC.

The rearrangement links TRBV12-3 or TRBV12-4 to TRBJ2-2; tentatively, D is TRBD2 (5 bases). The CDR3 is 13 residues long. V was trimmed by 3 bases and J by 5 bases, leaving 7 bases between them. The CDR3 sequence is CASSFRETGELFF. The CDR3 DNA follows: TGTGCCAGCAGTTTTCGGGAAACCGGGGAGCTGTTTTTT.

This clonotype was seen only a few times. The chain carries TRBV10-3 and TRBJ1-5; D perhaps matches TRBD1 (6 bases). Trimming cost V 0 bases and J 3 bases, with 9 bases left between them. This CDR3 has 15 amino acids. Germline V lookup: CDR1 ENHRY, CDR2 SYGVKD. This chain's CDR3 is CAISESWTDNQPQHF. For the CDR3, the DNA is TGTGCCATCAGTGAGTCTTGGACAGACAATCAGCCCCAGCATTTT.

The chain joins TRBV6-2 or TRBV6-3 to TRBJ2-6; tentatively, D is TRBD2 (5 bases). Per the germline V gene, CDR1 is MNHEY and CDR2 is SVGEGT. This CDR3 has 15 residues. The V and J ends lost 5 bases and 2 bases respectively, with 10 bases between them. CDR3 amino acids: CASSKDSAGANVLTF. CDR3 nucleotide sequence: TGTGCCAGCAGTAAGGACTCGGCTGGGGCCAACGTCCTGACTTTC.

The chain couples TRBV6-1 to TRBJ2-5, with TRBD2 matching 9 bases. Looked up from germline, CDR1 is MNHNS and CDR2 is SASEGT. With V trimmed by 3 bases and J by 5 bases, 10 bases remained unmatched. The CDR3 spans 16 residues. The CDR3 here is CASSEGASGAGETQYF. The CDR3 DNA reads as TGTGCCAGCAGTGAGGGGGCTAGCGGGGCCGGGGAGACCCAGTACTTC.

This clonotype was detected a few times. This sequence joins TRBV5-4 and TRBJ2-1, with TRBD2 identical over 8 bases. This CDR3 region has 13 residues. The V and J ends lost 4 bases and 9 bases, in that order; junction bases with no gene match: 6. Germline CDR1 SGHNT, CDR2 YYREEE (reference sequence). CDR3 DNA sequence: TGTGCCAGCAGCCCCGGGGGGGAGGGTGAGCAGTTCTTC. Its protein is CASSPGGEGEQFF. The full variable domain, rest sourced from reference TRBV5-4 and TRBJ2-1, is ETGVTQSPTHLIKTRGQQVTLRCSSQSGHNTVSWYQQALGQGPQFIFQYYREEENGRGNFPPRFSGLQFPNYSSELNVNALELDDSALYLCASSPGGEGEQFFGPGTRLTVL.

The chain links TRBV7-8 to TRBJ2-5; TRBD1 agrees at 11 bases. Germline trimming cut 5 bases from V and 7 bases from J; bases unmatched to any gene: 12. In germline, CDR1 is SGHVS, CDR2 FQNEAQ. The CDR3 runs 16 residues. The CDR3 DNA sequence: TGTGCCAGCAGCGGGGACAGGGGGGGGACAAGGTGGACCCAGTACTTC. Its protein product is CASSGDRGGTRWTQYF.